Detailed here is one TCR beta chain. Antigen unknown. Generated by immunoSEQ multiplex PCR, the TCRdb table keeps only in-frame clones and is missing some. Of 21,000 or so clones in the sample, just under 75% were seen once. This record belongs to a study of tumor-infiltrating lymphocytes in localized non-small cell lung cancer. The germline gives CDR1 SGHTA, CDR2 FQGNSA. Trimming took off 3 bases at V and 1 base at J, with 9 bases between the two ends. The CDR3 runs 14 residues. General observations from the study: Higher tumor T cell infiltration than in uninvolved lung was supported by TCRbeta sequencing.

V usage is TRBV7-2 and J usage is TRBJ2-5, with D perhaps being TRBD1 or TRBD2 (6 bases each). The sample consisted of lung tumor tissue. The TCR comes from a human donor with non-small cell lung cancer. This CDR3 reads CASSFGGPQETQYF. CDR3 DNA sequence: TGTGCCAGCAGCTTTGGGGGGCCCCAAGAGACCCAGTACTTC.